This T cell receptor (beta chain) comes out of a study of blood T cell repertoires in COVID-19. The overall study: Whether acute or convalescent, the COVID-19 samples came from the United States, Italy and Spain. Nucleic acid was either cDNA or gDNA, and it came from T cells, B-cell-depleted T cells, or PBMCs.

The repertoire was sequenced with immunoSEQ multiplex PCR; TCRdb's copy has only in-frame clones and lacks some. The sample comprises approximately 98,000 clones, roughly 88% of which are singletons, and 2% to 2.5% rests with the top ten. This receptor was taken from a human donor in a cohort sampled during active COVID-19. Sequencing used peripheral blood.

The CDR3 protein is CASSDGPGRGSGTEAFF. The CDR3 DNA reads as TGTGCCAGCAGTGATGGACCGGGGAGGGGATCTGGCACTGAAGCTTTCTTT. The chain combines TRBV6-1 with TRBJ1-1; D may be TRBD1 (5 bases). The length of the CDR3 is 17 residues. V lost 3 bases to trimming and J lost 4 bases, with 21 bases between them. Per the germline V gene, CDR1 is MNHNS and CDR2 is SASEGT.